This TCR beta chain was identified in a study of vaccination effects on CD4 cells after COVID-19. Study-level information: Samples gathered post-vaccine arrived a median of 72 days past the second dose.

Some clones are missing from TCRdb's copy, which holds only in-frame ones; the method was immunoSEQ multiplex PCR. The sample lists about 35,000 clones; approximately 82% were seen once. There are 15 residues in the CDR3. From germline, CDR1 is SGHTA and CDR2 FQGNSA. V was shortened by 4 bases and J by 7 bases, with 16 bases between the two germline ends. Before any sequencing was done, the ViraFEST assay used viral peptide pools to expand antigen-specific CD4+ T cells. Culturing for about ten days preceded CD4+ T cell isolation. Either the mRNA-1273 or the BNT162b2 vaccine was given to participants as two doses. Negative nucleocapsid antibody tests before and after vaccination confirmed no previous SARS-CoV-2 infection. Of note for this clone: Its antigen remains unidentified.

Sequences were derived from CD4+ T cells from PBMCs cultured with HCoV-NL63 spike peptides, sampled after COVID-19 vaccination. The receptor's source is a human donor who received a COVID-19 vaccine. Some clones in this sample may be carry-over from other donors' samples. The chain employs TRBV7-2 and TRBJ1-4; D uncertain. The CDR3: CASSYPGPSGEKLFF. The CDR3 region has the DNA TGTGCCAGCAGCTACCCCGGCCCCTCGGGTGAAAAACTGTTTTTT.